This section outlines one TCR beta chain sequence together with its context. Its specific antigen is unknown. No much larger clone is present one base from it, and per-base qualities are unavailable. This specimen belongs to a study of immune characteristics of hereditary and idiopathic chronic pancreatitis. With regard to the full study: Local immune cells and TCRbeta repertoires in the pancreas were profiled in this study for hereditary and idiopathic chronic pancreatitis, with control organ donor pancreases used for comparison. TCRbeta sequencing included about five control pancreases, under 10 pancreases with hereditary chronic pancreatitis and about 6 pancreases with idiopathic chronic pancreatitis. Minimal in vitro experimental manipulation of pancreas-infiltrating T cells was the reason the gDNA-based approach was selected.

Chronic pancreatitis pancreas tissue was obtained from patients undergoing total pancreatectomy with islet autotransplantation (TPIAT). The chronic pancreatitis patients who were included had no known history of diabetes. Genomic DNA was extracted directly from bulk pancreas tissue, without T cell sorting, for TCRbeta sequencing. At two US centers, pancreas tissues from patients and organ donors were collected on a consecutive basis. What the research found in general, with its limitations: Chronic pancreatitis caused by alcohol use was excluded from the study. Patient tissue was available only at the time of TPIAT, so disease duration differences may have influenced immune findings. Numbers of productive TCR rearrangements correlated positively with disease severity scores among roughly 14 chronic pancreatitis patients. Both chronic pancreatitis groups showed significantly increased TCRbeta repertoire diversity and reduced clonality versus controls.

The receptor library was made with the immunoSEQ multiplex PCR assay. From pancreatic genomic DNA, the TCRbeta CDR3 region along with adjacent sequences was amplified and then sequenced. The paper's processing steps were these. Repertoire diversity was measured as a mean normalized Shannon-Wiener index, alongside productive clonality and productive rearrangement counts. Control and chronic pancreatitis repertoire metrics were compared by means of the nonparametric Mann-Whitney U test. A shared clonotype was defined as a CDR3beta sequence with the same amino acid composition and length across subjects. The clones in this table, taken by TCRdb from immuneACCESS, are in-frame only. Not every clone is retained; where verified, under half of the shortfall comes from an unresolved V gene, and the cause of the rest is unknown. Clone size and V and J calls were adopted from that table, with D and trimming inferred from the DNA. A total of about 15,000 clones appear in this sample, about 70% of them only once. In total, the top ten clones hold 11% to 15% of the sample.

Material: pancreas tissue with hereditary chronic pancreatitis. The TCR originated in a human donor with chronic pancreatitis.

The nucleotide sequence is given as TGTGCCAGCAGTTCCCTGGACAGGGGGCGGGATACGCAGTATTTT. This encodes CASSSLDRGRDTQYF. The rearrangement joined TRBV28 to TRBJ2-3, with 11 bases in between that match TRBD1. CDR1 MDHEN and CDR2 SYDVKM were looked up in the germline V gene. The germline V and J ends show losses of 4 bases and 6 bases respectively, and no gene match explains 6 bases of the junction. Counted from cysteine to phenylalanine, this CDR3 has 15 amino acids. Just CDR3 DNA is preserved here, 45 bases in frame from base 1. Reference TRBV28 and TRBJ2-3 genes cover what lies past the CDR3, so the full variable domain is DVKVTQSSRYLVKRTGEKVFLECVQDMDHENMFWYRQDPGLGLRLIYFSYDVKMKEKGDIPEGYSVSREKKERFSLILESASTNQTSMYLCASSSLDRGRDTQYFGPGTRLTVL.